This TCR beta chain is drawn from a study of Graves' ophthalmopathy and Graves' hyperthyroidism. Study details: The blood sample was drawn at first diagnosis and before any treatment. The study's findings and limits: With a specificity of about 75% and a sensitivity of about 70%, the model predicted ophthalmopathy progression. For separating ophthalmopathy from stable hyperthyroidism, a 13-signature model gave roughly 90% sensitivity and approximately 76% specificity.

The length of the CDR3 is 17 residues. The V segment lost 3 bases and the J segment 4 bases; nucleotides outside the gene matches: 14. In germline, CDR1 is SGDLS, CDR2 YYNGEE. RNA transcripts were the template, and TCR beta CDR3 regions were amplified from them. RT-PCR with HTBI primers came first, then second-round multiplex PCR. TCRdb processed the multiplex PCR reads anew with MiXCR; each CDR3 protein has one entry. Of 300,000 to 350,000 distinct CDR3 sequences listed, roughly 17% are singletons. Note on this clonotype: Its antigen is as yet unknown.

PBMCs were isolated from a roughly 9 ml sample of fresh peripheral blood. The chain uses TRBV9 and TRBJ2-7, with 9 bases that match TRBD1. The source of this sequence is an adult man with Graves' ophthalmopathy. Specimen: peripheral blood. The CDR3 region has the DNA TGTGCCAGCAGCGCAACAGGGGGCGAGACTATTTCATACGAGCAGTACTTC. Protein: CASSATGGETISYEQYF.